The 14 T cell receptor beta chains listed next were all sequenced from one sample in a study of cytomegalovirus exposure and HLA in healthy donors. Amplification used 60 Vbeta primers and 13 Jbeta primers. Clones were read by immunoSEQ multiplex PCR, and TCRdb kept only the in-frame ones, dropping some. The sample carries about 140,000 clones, around 73% recorded once. Material for sequencing was PBMCs. The receptors shown here come from a female donor in good health and CMV-seronegative.

The chain is built from TRBV10-3 and TRBJ2-7; unclear D gene. CDR3 length: 12 amino acids. Per germline, CDR1 ENHRY and CDR2 SYGVKD. V was clipped by 3 bases and J by 2 bases, with 5 bases between them. CDR3 residues: CAISDLTYEQYF. The CDR3 bases are TGTGCCATCAGTGACCTAACCTACGAGCAGTACTTC.

The chain couples TRBV19 to TRBJ2-3; D is unresolved. CDR3 size: 13 residues. In germline, CDR1 is LNHDA, CDR2 SQIVND (reference sequence). V was pared by 1 base and J by 2 bases, with 4 bases between. The CDR3 protein is CASSIGPTDTQYF. The CDR3, as DNA: TGTGCCAGTAGTATAGGGCCCACAGATACGCAGTATTTT.

CDR3 DNA: TGTGCCAGCAGTTTGGGCAGGGGGCAGGGTGAGCAGTACTTC. The encoded protein is CASSLGRGQGEQYF. The chain links TRBV27 to TRBJ2-7; 8 bases agree with TRBD1. With V trimmed by 3 bases and J by 7 bases, 8 bases remained unmatched. Germline V gene data show CDR1 as MNHEY and CDR2 as SMNVEV (reference sequence). The CDR3 is 14 residues long.

The chain links TRBV15 to TRBJ2-3; TRBD1 aligns across 9 bases. Germline V gene sequence: CDR1 LNHNV, CDR2 YYDKDF (reference sequence). There are 16 residues in the CDR3. V was clipped by 5 bases and J by 9 bases; unmatched bases: 15. The CDR3 sequence: CATSGPGQGRHRTQYF. In DNA form, the CDR3 reads TGTGCCACCAGCGGACCGGGACAGGGAAGGCATAGGACGCAGTATTTT.

This clone was detected a few times. The chain joins TRBV19 to TRBJ2-3; 11 bases fit TRBD2. Germline CDR1 and CDR2: LNHDA and SQIVND (reference sequence). The CDR3 loop spans 16 amino acids. Trimming cost V 6 bases and J 0 bases; bases outside gene matches: 5. CDR3 sequence reads: CASSGRLAGSTDTQYF. Here the CDR3 DNA reads TGTGCCAGTAGCGGAAGACTAGCGGGAAGCACAGATACGCAGTATTTT.

A few counts support this clone. The genes are TRBV27 and TRBJ2-1; no clear D. Germline CDR1 and CDR2: MNHEY and SMNVEV (reference sequence). The V gene lost 6 bases and the J gene lost 6 bases, with 12 bases spanning the gap. CDR3 length: 13 residues. Here the CDR3 reads CASRLSSGNEQFF. The CDR3 coding sequence is TGTGCCAGCAGGCTGTCCTCGGGCAATGAGCAGTTCTTC.

The chain carries TRBV9 and TRBJ2-1; D is uncertain. This CDR3 region has 11 residues. V lost 4 bases and J lost 7, with 6 bases in between. The germline gives CDR1 SGDLS, CDR2 YYNGEE. In DNA, the CDR3 is TGTGCCAGCAGCCCTAGGAATGAGCAGTTCTTC. Protein product: CASSPRNEQFF.

The sample holds a few counts of this clone. The chain carries TRBV5-6 and TRBJ1-4; 9 nucleotides align to TRBD1. This CDR3 has 16 residues. The germline V gene encodes CDR1 SGHDT and CDR2 YYEEEE. The V segment lost 0 bases and the J segment 5 bases; nucleotides outside the gene matches: 5. In DNA form, the CDR3 reads TGTGCCAGCAGCTTGGTGGGGACAGGGAACAATGAAAAACTGTTTTTT. It translates to CASSLVGTGNNEKLFF.

The V call is TRBV9, the J call TRBJ1-4; 9 positions match TRBD1. V trimming: 2 bases; J trimming: 5 bases; junction bases outside the gene matches: 4. There are 15 residues in the CDR3. Germline V CDR1 and CDR2: SGDLS, YYNGEE. This CDR3 is CASSVRTGANEKLFF. Written as DNA, the CDR3 is TGTGCCAGCAGCGTCCGGACAGGGGCGAATGAAAAACTGTTTTTT. The whole variable domain, filled in from reference TRBV9 and TRBJ1-4, reads DSGVTQTPKHLITATGQRVTLRCSPRSGDLSVYWYQQSLDQGLQFLIQYYNGEERAKGNILERFSAQQFPDLHSELNLSSLELGDSALYFCASSVRTGANEKLFFGSGTQLSVL.

This clone came up a few times. This rearrangement joins TRBV4-2 to TRBJ2-7, with TRBD2 matching over 8 bases. In germline, CDR1 is LGHNA, CDR2 YNFKEQ. The J segment lost 1 base and the V segment lost 0 bases, leaving 5 bases of the junction unmatched. The CDR3 has 16 amino acids. The DNA of the CDR3 is TGTGCCAGCAGCCAAGATACGGGGGGGGCTTCCTACGAGCAGTACTTC. It yields the protein CASSQDTGGASYEQYF.

The CDR3 region has the DNA TGTGCCAGCAGCCCGGGGGGCATAATGAACACTGAAGCTTTCTTT. It yields the protein CASSPGGIMNTEAFF. The chain links TRBV9 to TRBJ1-1; the D gene is possibly TRBD1 (6 bases). V was shortened by 4 bases and J by 0 bases, with 13 bases between the two germline ends. The V gene's germline CDR1 is SGDLS and CDR2 YYNGEE. CDR3 length equals 15 residues.

A single count supports this clone. V usage is TRBV5-1 and J usage is TRBJ1-2; 10 bases map to TRBD1. V shed 4 bases and J 8 bases; nucleotides not matched to a gene: 14. Germline values: CDR1 SGHRS, CDR2 YFSETQ. The CDR3 is 16 amino acids. The CDR3 reads CASSEWTGGNTCGYTF. Written as DNA, the CDR3 is TGCGCCAGCAGCGAATGGACAGGGGGAAACACCTGCGGCTACACCTTC.

V and J are TRBV7-8 and TRBJ1-1, with D perhaps matching TRBD1 (5 bases). There are 13 residues in the CDR3. The V end was cut by 1 base, the J end by 6 bases, with 9 bases between. CDR1 is SGHVS, CDR2 FQNEAQ, per germline. The chain's CDR3 is CASSLVGGAEAFF. CDR3 DNA sequence: TGTGCCAGCAGCTTAGTAGGAGGGGCTGAAGCTTTCTTT. The whole variable domain, remainder taken from reference TRBV7-8 and TRBJ1-1, is GAGVSQSPRYKVAKRGQDVALRCDPISGHVSLFWYQQALGQGPEFLTYFQNEAQLDKSGLPSDRFFAERPEGSVSTLKIQRTQQEDSAVYLCASSLVGGAEAFFGQGTRLTVV.

Only a few counts were recorded for this clone. The chain carries TRBV27 and TRBJ1-5; TRBD1 agrees at 7 bases. The CDR3 spans 15 residues. CDR1 and CDR2 from the germline V gene are MNHEY and SMNVEV (reference sequence). The V segment lost 5 bases and the J segment 6 bases; nucleotides outside the gene matches: 10. CDR3: CASSTIGGWGQPQHF. CDR3 coding DNA: TGTGCCAGCAGTACAATAGGGGGCTGGGGTCAGCCCCAGCATTTT.